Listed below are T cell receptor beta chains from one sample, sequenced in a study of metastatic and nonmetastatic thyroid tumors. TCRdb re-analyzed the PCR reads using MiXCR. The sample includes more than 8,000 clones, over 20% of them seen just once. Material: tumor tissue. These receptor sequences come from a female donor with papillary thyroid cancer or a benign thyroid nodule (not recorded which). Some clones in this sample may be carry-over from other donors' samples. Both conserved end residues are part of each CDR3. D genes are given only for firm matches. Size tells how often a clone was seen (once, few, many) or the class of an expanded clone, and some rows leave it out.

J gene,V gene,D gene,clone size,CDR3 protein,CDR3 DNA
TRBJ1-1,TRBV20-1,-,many,CSASNNRLNTEAFF,TGCAGTGCTAGCAACAACAGACTGAACACTGAAGCTTTCTTT
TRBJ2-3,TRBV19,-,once,CASSTRGAAPSTDTQYF,TGTGCCAGTAGTACGAGGGGAGCGGCCCCTAGCACAGATACGCAGTATTTT
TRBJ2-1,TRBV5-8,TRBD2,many,CASSLLAGGSYNEQFF,TGTGCCAGCAGCTTGTTAGCGGGGGGCTCCTACAATGAGCAGTTCTTC
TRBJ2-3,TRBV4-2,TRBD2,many,CASSQDRTSGDLSTDTQYF,TGTGCCAGCAGCCAAGATCGCACTAGCGGGGACCTTAGCACAGATACGCAGTATTTT
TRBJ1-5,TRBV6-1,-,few,CASRETVDYSNQPQHF,TGTGCCAGCAGGGAGACAGTGGACTATAGCAATCAGCCCCAGCATTTT
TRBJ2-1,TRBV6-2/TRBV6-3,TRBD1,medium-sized,CASSYSTTGSSYNEQFF,TGTGCCAGCAGTTACTCTACGACAGGGAGCTCCTACAATGAGCAGTTCTTC
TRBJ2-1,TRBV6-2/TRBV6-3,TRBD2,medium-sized,CASSYYLAGGPVIYDEQFF,TGTGCCAGCAGTTACTATCTAGCGGGGGGGCCAGTCATTTACGATGAGCAGTTCTTC
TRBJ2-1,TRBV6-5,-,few,CASSHSAAGLHYNEQFF,TGTGCCAGCAGCCACTCCGCGGCCGGGCTACACTACAATGAGCAGTTCTTC
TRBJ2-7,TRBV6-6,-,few,CASSYGGFGVGVGDEQYF,TGTGCCAGCAGTTACGGCGGGTTTGGCGTGGGGGTTGGCGACGAGCAGTACTTC
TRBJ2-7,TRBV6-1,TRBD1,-,CASSRTGGLGSEQYF,TGTGCCAGCAGTAGGACAGGAGGACTTGGTTCGGAGCAGTACTTC
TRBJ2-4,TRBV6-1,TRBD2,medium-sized,CASSERGRDINIQYF,TGTGCCAGCAGTGAACGCGGGAGGGACATAAACATTCAGTACTTC
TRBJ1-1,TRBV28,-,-,CASSQTGAAFF,TGTGCCAGCAGTCAGACAGGAGCAGCTTTCTTT
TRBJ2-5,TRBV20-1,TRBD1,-,CGAPMTGRGETQYF,TGCGGTGCTCCTATGACAGGGAGAGGGGAGACCCAGTACTTC
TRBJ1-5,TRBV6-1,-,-,CASSNEGSAQPQHF,TGTGCCAGCAGTAATGAGGGTTCAGCCCAGCCCCAGCATTTT
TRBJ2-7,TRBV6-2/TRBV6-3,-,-,CASSTRQGRDYNNYEQYF,TGTGCCAGCAGTACCAGACAGGGACGGGACTACAATAACTACGAGCAGTACTTC
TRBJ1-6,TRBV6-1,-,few,CASSERANNSPLHF,TGTGCCAGCAGTGAACGCGCTAACAATTCACCCCTCCACTTT
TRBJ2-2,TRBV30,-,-,CAWSVTRGTGELFF,TGTGCCTGGAGTGTGACGAGAGGGACCGGGGAGCTGTTTTTT
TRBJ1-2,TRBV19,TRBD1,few,CASRLQGGAGGYTF,TGTGCCAGTAGACTCCAGGGGGGGGCGGGAGGCTACACCTTC
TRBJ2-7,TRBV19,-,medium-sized,CASSYDVDYEQYF,TGTGCCAGTAGTTACGACGTTGACTACGAGCAGTACTTC
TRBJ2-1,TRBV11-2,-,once,CASSLQSQVGNNEQFF,TGTGCCAGCAGCCTCCAGTCTCAAGTGGGGAACAATGAGCAGTTCTTC
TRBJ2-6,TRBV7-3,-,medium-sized,CASSSGPPEAGANVLTF,TGTGCCAGCAGCTCCGGTCCCCCAGAGGCGGGGGCCAACGTCCTGACTTTC
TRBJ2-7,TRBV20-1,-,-,CSARSGYSYEQYF,TGCAGTGCTAGGTCGGGGTACTCCTACGAGCAGTACTTC
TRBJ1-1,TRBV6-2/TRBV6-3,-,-,CASSYPRGSDTEAFF,TGTGCCAGCAGTTACCCCAGGGGTTCGGACACTGAAGCTTTCTTT
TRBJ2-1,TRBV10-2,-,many,CANKSCNEQFF,TGCGCCAACAAGTCCTGCAATGAGCAGTTCTTC
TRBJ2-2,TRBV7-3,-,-,CASSLRGSSTGELFF,TGTGCCAGCAGCTTAAGAGGCAGCAGCACCGGGGAGCTGTTTTTT
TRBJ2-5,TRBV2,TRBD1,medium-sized,CASSKTGTPETQYF,TGTGCCAGCAGTAAGACAGGGACCCCCGAGACCCAGTACTTC
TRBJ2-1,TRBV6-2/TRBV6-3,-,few,CASIRDGRANEQFF,TGTGCCAGCATACGGGACGGTAGGGCCAATGAGCAGTTCTTC
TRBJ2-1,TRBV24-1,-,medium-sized,CATSADQRNEQFF,TGTGCCACCAGTGCGGATCAGCGCAATGAGCAGTTCTTC
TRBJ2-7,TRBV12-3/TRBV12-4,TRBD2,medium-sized,CASSLRGGPYEQYF,TGTGCCAGCAGCCTTAGGGGAGGGCCCTACGAGCAGTACTTC
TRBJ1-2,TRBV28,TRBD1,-,CASGTGGVDNYGYTF,TGTGCCAGCGGGACAGGGGGAGTGGATAACTATGGCTACACCTTC
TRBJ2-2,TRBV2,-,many,CASSPGSGGLFF,TGTGCCAGCTCCCCGGGCTCCGGGGGGCTGTTTTTT
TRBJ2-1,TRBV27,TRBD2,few,CASSPATELASYNEQPF,TGTGCCAGCAGTCCCGCAACGGAACTAGCGTCCTACAATGAGCAGCCCTTC
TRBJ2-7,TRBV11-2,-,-,CASSPGDSSSYEQYF,TGTGCCAGCAGCCCGGGGGACTCAAGCTCCTACGAGCAGTACTTC
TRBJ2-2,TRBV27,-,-,CASSRSIRKPGEMFF,TGTGCCAGCAGCCGGTCAATACGAAAGCCCGGGGAGATGTTTTTT
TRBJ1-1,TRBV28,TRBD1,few,CASSRSGQYTEAFF,TGTGCCAGCAGTAGATCGGGACAGTACACTGAAGCTTTCTTT
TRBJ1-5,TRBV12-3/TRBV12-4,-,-,CASTDSGGIQPQHF,TGTGCCAGCACGGATTCGGGGGGCATTCAGCCCCAGCATTTT
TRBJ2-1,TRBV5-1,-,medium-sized,CATRPGGSYNEQFF,TGCGCCACCCGCCCCGGGGGCTCCTACAATGAGCAGTTCTTC
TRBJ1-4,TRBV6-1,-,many,CASKGREYEKLFF,TGTGCCAGCAAGGGGAGGGAGTATGAAAAACTGTTTTTT
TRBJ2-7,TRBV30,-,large,CAWSVSGTAYEQYF,TGTGCCTGGAGTGTATCGGGCACCGCCTACGAGCAGTACTTC
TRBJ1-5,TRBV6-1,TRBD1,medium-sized,CASKLQGEGNQPQHF,TGTGCCAGCAAACTACAGGGGGAGGGCAATCAGCCCCAGCATTTT
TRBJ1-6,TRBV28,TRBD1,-,CASRITPTGGNSPLHF,TGTGCCAGCAGAATCACCCCGACAGGGGGGAATTCACCCCTCCACTTT
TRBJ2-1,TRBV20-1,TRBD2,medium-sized,CSAIGLAGGRDEQFF,TGCAGTGCTATCGGACTAGCGGGGGGGCGGGATGAGCAGTTCTTC
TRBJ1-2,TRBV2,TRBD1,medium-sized,CASRRGQGIPVF,TGTGCCAGCAGGAGGGGACAGGGGATCCCCGTTTTC
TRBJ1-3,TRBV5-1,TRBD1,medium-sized,CASSSTGGRSGNTIYF,TGCGCCAGCAGTTCTACAGGGGGCCGATCTGGAAACACCATATATTTT
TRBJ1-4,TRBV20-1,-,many,CSVEDQNEKLFF,TGCAGTGTCGAAGATCAAAATGAAAAACTGTTTTTT
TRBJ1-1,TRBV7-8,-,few,CASEVVSMNTEACF,TGTGCCAGCGAAGTCGTCTCGATGAACACTGAAGCTTGCTTT
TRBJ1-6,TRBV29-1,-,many,CSVVASRSSYNSPLHF,TGCAGCGTTGTCGCAAGTAGAAGCTCCTATAATTCACCCCTCCACTTT
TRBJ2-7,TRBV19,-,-,CASSGPSSWWAREQYF,TGTGCCAGTAGTGGCCCTTCTAGCTGGTGGGCCCGCGAGCAGTACTTC
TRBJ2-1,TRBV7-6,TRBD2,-,CASSPGLADNEQFF,TGTGCCAGCAGCCCGGGACTAGCGGACAATGAGCAGTTCTTC
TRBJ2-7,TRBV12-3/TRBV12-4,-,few,CASSMSRFDFNEQYF,TGTGCCAGCAGTATGAGCAGGTTCGACTTCAACGAGCAGTACTTC